This TCR beta chain is drawn from a study of monozygotic twins with inflammatory bowel disease. Study-wide results and caveats: Variability in patient repertoires may have come partly from differing immunosuppressive treatments. No one strong IBD-associated signal or clonotype was supported.

TCRdb reanalyzed the 5' RACE reads and collapses them to one entry per CDR3 protein, without DNA. This specimen shows approximately 85,000 distinct CDR3 sequences; the ten leading clones hold 6% to 9.5%. As to this clonotype: Its specificity is unknown.

The specimen sequenced was blood. The receptor was isolated from a human donor with ulcerative colitis or Crohn's disease, or a healthy co-twin of an affected twin (not recorded which).

The CDR3 here is CASSVVSGAGEQFF. V gene TRBV9 combines with J gene TRBJ2-1; TCRdb lists TRBD2, though no DNA is available to test this call. Germline V gene sequence: CDR1 SGDLS, CDR2 YYNGEE. The CDR3 is 14 residues long.